This T cell receptor beta chain was identified during a study of blood T cells in healthy people across ages. Study observations and caveats: Correlation between TCR beta diversity and naive T cell percentage was strong.

It was with a sample-barcoded 5' primer and a J-beta primer mix that a second PCR of about 6 to 11 cycles was run. In TCRdb, the 5' RACE reads were re-called with MiXCR into one record per CDR3 protein. The sample yields 800,000 to 950,000 distinct CDR3 sequences, almost 30% seen once. Germline-derived CDR1 and CDR2 are LNHNV and YYDKDF (reference sequence). This CDR3 region has 13 residues. Trimming took off 4 bases at V and 8 bases at J, with 14 bases between the two ends. This clonotype turned up a few times. Its specificity is not known. In addition, the sample was reused for a study of T cells of mothers and their children. That source reports: Nine systemically healthy Caucasian donors: three mothers, six children. TCR recombination output is shaped by thymic selection similarly in related and unrelated pairs. Clones that were microchimeric and persistent were not detected among T cells.

The source of this sequence is a woman aged 40 to 50 in good health. The chain links TRBV15 to TRBJ1-2; D perhaps matches TRBD1 (5 bases). Sequenced input: blood. The CDR3 region is CATSTPFRDGYTF. DNA of the CDR3: TGTGCCACCAGCACTCCCTTCAGGGACGGCTACACCTTC.